The T cell receptor (beta chain) under discussion was sequenced for a study of shared clonotypes between healthy human individuals. Whole-study results and caveats: Relative to clonotypes present in all four donors, those not shared had lower generation probabilities.

CD4+ cells underwent separation, giving CD45RA+ naive and CD45RA-negative memory subsets. Details on this clone: What it recognizes is unknown.

Each subset's genomic DNA was shared equally among a number of immunoSEQ plates. This table comes from immunoSEQ multiplex PCR, and its TCRdb copy is limited to in-frame clones, with some not included. The data contain 2.3 million or so clones, roughly 93% of them seen just once; the ten biggest clones take up about 0.39%. V shed 2 bases, J shed 5 bases, and the junction held 4 bases outside the gene matches. The CDR3 covers 15 residues. Germline values: CDR1 SGHTA, CDR2 FQGNSA. Sequences were obtained from naive CD4+ T cells from PBMCs. Subset denoted: CD45RA+ positively selected. The source of this sequence is a man younger than 35 in good health. Some clones in this sample may be carry-over from other donors' samples. The V and J genes are TRBV7-2 and TRBJ2-1; 9 bases line up with TRBD1. The CDR3 DNA sequence: TGTGCCAGCAGCTTAAACAGGGGGCGCCACAATGAGCAGTTCTTC. As protein: CASSLNRGRHNEQFF.